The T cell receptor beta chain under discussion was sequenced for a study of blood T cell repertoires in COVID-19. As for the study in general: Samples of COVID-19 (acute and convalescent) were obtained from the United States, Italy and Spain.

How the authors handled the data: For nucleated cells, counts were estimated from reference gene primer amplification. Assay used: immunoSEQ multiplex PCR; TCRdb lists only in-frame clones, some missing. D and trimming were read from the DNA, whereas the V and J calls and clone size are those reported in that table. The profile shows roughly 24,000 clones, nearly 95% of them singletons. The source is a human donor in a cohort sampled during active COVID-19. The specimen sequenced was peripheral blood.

The CDR3 region is CASSLASGGANVLTF. The CDR3 nucleotides read TGTGCCAGCAGCTTAGCGAGTGGAGGGGCCAACGTCCTGACTTTC. The chain combines TRBV5-4 with TRBJ2-6; D is unclear. Germline CDR1 SGHNT, CDR2 YYREEE (reference sequence). V was cut by 2 bases and J by 4 bases, with 10 bases left in between. The CDR3 is 15 amino acids. The whole variable domain, remainder taken from reference TRBV5-4 and TRBJ2-6, is ETGVTQSPTHLIKTRGQQVTLRCSSQSGHNTVSWYQQALGQGPQFIFQYYREEENGRGNFPPRFSGLQFPNYSSELNVNALELDDSALYLCASSLASGGANVLTFGAGSRLTVL.